Listed below are T cell receptor beta chains from one sample, sequenced in a study of PD-1 blockade in classical Hodgkin lymphoma. Sequencing used immunoSEQ multiplex PCR; TCRdb keeps in-frame clones, though not all of them. The sample shows tens of thousands of clones, 87% of them seen only once. The specimen comprised peripheral blood mononuclear cells (PBMCs), sampled before the fourth cycle of nivolumab. The receptors come from a human donor with classical Hodgkin lymphoma. Both conserved end residues are part of each CDR3. A D gene is named only where the DNA matches it firmly. Rows give clone size only sometimes, using once, few, many, or a class for an expanded clone.

j_gene	v_gene	d_gene	abundance	CDR3nt	CDR3aa
TRBJ2-1	TRBV6-5	-	-	TGTGCCAGCAAGGGGACCCTCAATGAGCAGTTCTTC	CASKGTLNEQFF
TRBJ2-7	TRBV7-9	TRBD1	-	TGTGCCAGCAGCTCCCCGGGACAGGGCAGCTACGAGCAGTACTTC	CASSSPGQGSYEQYF
TRBJ1-1	TRBV4-1	TRBD1	-	TGCGCCACCTTTGAGGGGGCGCGGAGCATGAACACTGAAGCTTTCTTT	CATFEGARSMNTEAFF
TRBJ1-1	TRBV2	TRBD1	few	TGTGCCAGCAGGTTGACAGGGGGTGTAACTGAAGCTTTCTTT	CASRLTGGVTEAFF
TRBJ1-5	TRBV19	-	-	TGTGCCAGTAGTACGGCTGGGTCCCAGCATTTT	CASSTAGSQHF
TRBJ2-7	TRBV27	-	-	TGTGCCAGCAGTTTACACCCCGCCTACGAGCAGTACTTC	CASSLHPAYEQYF
TRBJ2-7	TRBV5-1	-	-	TGCGCCAGCAGCTTGGGGACAAGCTCCTACGAGCAGTACTTC	CASSLGTSSYEQYF
TRBJ2-7	TRBV10-2	TRBD1	-	TGCGCCAGCTACTCTGGGACAGTCTACGAGCAGTACTTC	CASYSGTVYEQYF
TRBJ2-3	TRBV5-1	-	-	TGCGCCAGCAGCCTGTACACAGATACGCAGTATTTT	CASSLYTDTQYF
TRBJ1-2	TRBV5-1	-	-	TGCGCCAGCAGTCTATCGGACAGTAACTATGGCTACACCTTC	CASSLSDSNYGYTF
TRBJ1-1	TRBV6-6	TRBD1	-	TGTGCCAGCAGTTATTCCGGGACAGATAACACTGAAGCTTTCTTT	CASSYSGTDNTEAFF
TRBJ2-6	TRBV18	-	-	TGTGCCAGCTCGCCCGCACCGTCTGGGGCCAACGTCCTGACTTTC	CASSPAPSGANVLTF
TRBJ2-7	TRBV30	-	-	TGTGCCTGGAGTGGGCCCTCCTACGAGCAGTACTTC	CAWSGPSYEQYF
TRBJ2-7	TRBV30	-	-	TGTGCCTGGGAAGGGACGAAAACCGAGCAGTACTTC	CAWEGTKTEQYF
TRBJ1-1	TRBV29-1	-	-	TGCAGCGTTGGTTCCCGGGACCCCCGTTTGAACACTGAAGCTTTCTTT	CSVGSRDPRLNTEAFF
TRBJ2-1	TRBV7-9	-	-	TGTGCCAGCAGCTTAGGATCGGGGGCCCGCTCCTACAATGAGCAGTTCTTC	CASSLGSGARSYNEQFF
TRBJ1-5	TRBV5-1	-	-	TGCGCCAGCAGCTTGACGGGTATAGAAAATCAGCCCCAGCATTTT	CASSLTGIENQPQHF
TRBJ1-1	TRBV7-9	-	-	TGTGCCAGCAGCTCCCGACAGAACACTGAAGCTTTCTTT	CASSSRQNTEAFF
TRBJ1-1	TRBV30	-	-	TGTGCTCGAGCGGGGGACACTGAAGCTTTCTTT	CARAGDTEAFF
TRBJ2-1	TRBV29-1	-	-	TGCAGCGTTGAATTGCCTGAGCAGTTCTTC	CSVELPEQFF
TRBJ2-3	TRBV4-2	TRBD2	-	TGTGCCAGCAGCCAAGATCTGCAGCGGGGGGGTACAGATACGCAGTATTTT	CASSQDLQRGGTDTQYF
TRBJ1-6	TRBV19	-	-	TGTGCCAGTAGTATACAGGGCTCCTATAATTCACCCCTCCACTTT	CASSIQGSYNSPLHF
TRBJ2-7	TRBV5-1	TRBD1	-	TGCGCCAGCAACGCCCCAGGACAGGCCTACGAGCAGTACTTC	CASNAPGQAYEQYF
TRBJ1-2	TRBV6-1	-	-	TGTGCCAGCAGTTATTCCAGGGACCCCTATGGCTACACCTTC	CASSYSRDPYGYTF
TRBJ1-3	TRBV7-9	-	-	TGTGCCAGCAGCTTTTGGGACATAAGAAACACCATATATTTT	CASSFWDIRNTIYF
TRBJ1-1	TRBV6-5	-	once	TGTGCCAGCAAAGGGGAAGCGGGGGTCGGGGCTGAAGCTTTCTTT	CASKGEAGVGAEAFF
TRBJ2-1	TRBV11-2	-	once	TGTGCCAGCAGCCCGAGGAGGGCAGGGGGCTCCTACAATGAGCAGTTCTTC	CASSPRRAGGSYNEQFF
TRBJ2-6	TRBV19	-	-	TGTGCCAGTAGTGGAGATCAGCTGGGGGCCAACGTCCTGACTTTC	CASSGDQLGANVLTF
TRBJ1-6	TRBV11-2	-	-	TGTGCCAGCAGCTTAGGCCTGATCTATAATTCACCCCTCCACTTT	CASSLGLIYNSPLHF
TRBJ1-1	TRBV7-6	TRBD1	-	TGTGCCAGCAGCTCCACCACAGGGGACACTGAAGCTTTCTTT	CASSSTTGDTEAFF
TRBJ2-7	TRBV7-9	-	-	TGTGCCAGCAGCTTAGTTCGGGGCTTCGGGGGTTCCTACGAGCAGTACTTC	CASSLVRGFGGSYEQYF
TRBJ2-7	TRBV6-6	TRBD1	-	TGTGCCACGCAGGACAGGGGGCCCTACGAGCAGTACTTC	CATQDRGPYEQYF
TRBJ1-1	TRBV29-1	-	few	TGCAGCGTGAGAACCCCGACCCCTGTGCACACTGAAGCTTTCTTT	CSVRTPTPVHTEAFF
TRBJ1-3	TRBV6-5	-	-	TGTGCCAGCTCCTATGGGGAAGGAAACACCATATATTTT	CASSYGEGNTIYF
TRBJ1-2	TRBV30	-	-	TGTGCCTGGAGACGGGACTGGGGGTATGGCTACACCTTC	CAWRRDWGYGYTF
TRBJ2-2	TRBV5-1	-	-	TGCGCCAGCAGCTTGGCAGGGGCCACCGGGGAGCTGTTTTTT	CASSLAGATGELFF
TRBJ1-2	TRBV5-5	-	-	TGTGCCAGCAGCTTCAGGGGAGAGTTCTATGGCTACACCTTC	CASSFRGEFYGYTF
TRBJ2-5	TRBV7-3	-	-	TGTGCCAGCAGCTTGAACAGTCTACAAGAGACCCAGTACTTC	CASSLNSLQETQYF
TRBJ1-1	TRBV6-4	TRBD1	-	TGTGCCAGCAGGGAGACAGGGGGTGAAGCTTTCTTT	CASRETGGEAFF
TRBJ2-7	TRBV5-1	TRBD1	-	TGCGCCAGCAGCAGGAGGACAGGGGGCAACGAGCAGTACTTC	CASSRRTGGNEQYF
TRBJ2-3	TRBV11-2	TRBD2	-	TGTGCCAGCAGCTATAGCGGGGGGGCCTCCGATACGCAGTATTTT	CASSYSGGASDTQYF
TRBJ1-6	TRBV12-5	TRBD1	once	TGTGCTAGTGGTTTGGTAGTGACAGGGTCTACGAATTCACCCCTCCACTTT	CASGLVVTGSTNSPLHF
TRBJ2-7	TRBV5-1	-	-	TGCGCCAGCAGCTTGGAGGGAGGGGGCGAGCAGTACTTC	CASSLEGGGEQYF
TRBJ2-1	TRBV5-1	-	once	TGCGCCAGCATGTCGGGGCACTACAATGAGCAGTTCTTC	CASMSGHYNEQFF
TRBJ2-1	TRBV19	-	-	TGTGCCAGTAGTATACCGCAGGGGACTATCAATGAGCAGTTCTTC	CASSIPQGTINEQFF
TRBJ1-6	TRBV18	-	-	TGTGCCAGCTCACTGATGACAGCGGATAATTCACCCCTCCACTTT	CASSLMTADNSPLHF
TRBJ2-4	TRBV18	-	once	TGTGCCAGCTCACCCGCAATGGGTTCCCTAGCCAAAAACATTCAGTACTTC	CASSPAMGSLAKNIQYF
TRBJ1-1	TRBV6-5	-	-	TGTGCCAGCAGTTACTCAGGGGCCTCACTGAACACTGAAGCTTTCTTT	CASSYSGASLNTEAFF
TRBJ2-7	TRBV5-1	-	-	TGCGCCAGCAGGGGCCTGCTCGACACCTACGAGCAGTACTTC	CASRGLLDTYEQYF
TRBJ1-6	TRBV5-4	TRBD1	-	TGTGCCAGCAGCCCGGACGGGACAGGGTATAATTCACCCCTCCACTTT	CASSPDGTGYNSPLHF
TRBJ2-1	TRBV9	TRBD2	-	TGTGCCAGCACCCCCACCGGGGGGGCAGGATACAATGAGCAGTTCTTC	CASTPTGGAGYNEQFF